This entry is about one TCR beta chain. The J segment lost 6 bases and the V segment lost 4 bases, leaving 9 bases of the junction unmatched. The germline CDR1 and CDR2 sequences are LGHNA and YNFKEQ. This CDR3 has 14 residues. The source of the sample is a study of blood T cell repertoires in COVID-19. Study-wide background: PBMCs, B-cell-depleted T cells, or T cells provided the cDNA or gDNA that made up the material.

Under the authors' procedure: Amplification from reference gene primers served as the basis for estimated nucleated cell counts. Libraries were prepared by immunoSEQ multiplex PCR; TCRdb keeps only in-frame clonotypes and omits some of them. D and trimming were read from the DNA, whereas the V and J calls and clone size are those reported in that table. The table shows more than 150,000 clones, with roughly nine tenths occurring only once. What was sequenced was peripheral blood. The chain employs TRBV4-2 and TRBJ2-7; 7 bases agree with TRBD2. This TCR derives from a man aged 70 or older with active or convalescent COVID-19. The DNA of the CDR3 is TGTGCCAGCAGCCCAGACCCCAGGGAGGGCGAGCAGTACTTC. This codes for CASSPDPREGEQYF.